Each of the 26 T cell receptor beta chains below was sequenced from the same sample in a study of long-term antiretroviral therapy in people with HIV. The authors ran the immunoSEQ assay, v3.0, at survey level. Assay used: immunoSEQ multiplex PCR; TCRdb lists only in-frame clones, some missing. The sample consists of 25,000 or so clones, over 85% of them appearing once. The sequencing used unsorted PBMCs, collected 6.2 years after starting antiretroviral therapy. The receptors were gathered from a man between 35 and 55 years old with HIV.

The CDR3 spells CASSLRAGSSTDTQYF. The CDR3 nucleotides read TGTGCCAGCAGTTTAAGAGCGGGCTCTAGCACAGATACGCAGTATTTT. The chain employs TRBV28 and TRBJ2-3, with D perhaps TRBD2 (6 bases). This CDR3 has 16 residues. V lost 2 bases, J lost 0 bases, and 12 bases lay in between. The V gene's germline CDR1 is MDHEN and CDR2 SYDVKM.

The DNA of the CDR3 is TGTGCCAGTAGTTCGACAGCGAGGGGCTCAGATACGCAGTATTTT. Its protein product is CASSSTARGSDTQYF. The chain uses TRBV19 and TRBJ2-3; D assignment may be TRBD1 or TRBD2 (5 bases each). The V end was cut by 5 bases, the J end by 4 bases, with 16 bases between. CDR1 and CDR2 from the germline V gene are LNHDA and SQIVND (reference sequence). The CDR3 covers 15 residues.

The chain employs TRBV19 and TRBJ2-2; 7 nucleotides align to TRBD1. The germline V gene encodes CDR1 LNHDA and CDR2 SQIVND (reference sequence). With V trimmed by 5 bases and J by 2 bases, 5 bases remained unmatched. This CDR3 is built from 15 residues. Here the CDR3 reads CASSPTGINTGELFF. In nucleotides, the CDR3 is TGTGCCAGTAGTCCGACAGGGATCAACACCGGGGAGCTGTTTTTT.

This rearrangement joins TRBV11-2 to TRBJ1-4, with a tentative D call TRBD1 (6 bases). CDR1 is SGHAT and CDR2 is FQNNGV in the germline V gene. The CDR3 has 16 residues. V was clipped by 1 base and J by 7 bases, with 16 bases between them. The CDR3 DNA sequence: TGTGCCAGCAGCTTAGGATCGGGGGCCGAGGGTGAAAAACTGTTTTTT. Translation gives CASSLGSGAEGEKLFF.

V gene TRBV25-1 combines with J gene TRBJ1-5; 7 positions agree with TRBD1. The CDR3 is 14 amino acids. Trimming took 2 bases from V and 7 from J; bases not matched to a gene: 5. CDR1 MGHDK and CDR2 SYGVNS come from the germline V gene. As DNA, the CDR3 is TGTGCCAGCAGTGAACAAGGGGGCCGACAGCCCCAGCATTTT. Amino acid sequence: CASSEQGGRQPQHF.

The chain employs TRBV10-3 and TRBJ2-7; possible D gene TRBD1, 6 bases. V was clipped by 1 base and J by 2 bases, with 9 bases between them. There are 14 residues in the CDR3. The germline CDR1 and CDR2 sequences are ENHRY and SYGVKD. In DNA, the CDR3 is TGTGCCATCAGTGAGTACAGGGAAGCCTACGAGCAGTACTTC. This translates into CAISEYREAYEQYF.

The chain recombines TRBV5-6 with TRBJ1-2; possibly TRBD1 for D (6 bases). From germline, CDR1 is SGHDT and CDR2 YYEEEE. V was pared by 2 bases and J by 2 bases, with 10 bases between. The CDR3 has 14 amino acids. CDR3 region: CASSLTGFNYGYTF. As DNA, the CDR3 is TGTGCCAGCAGCTTAACAGGGTTCAACTATGGCTACACCTTC.

The genes are TRBV7-3 and TRBJ1-1; D is unresolved. Between the trimmed V and J ends, which lost 5 bases and 5 bases, there was a span of 12 bases. The CDR3 is 13 amino acids. CDR1 is SGHTA and CDR2 is FQGTGA in the germline V gene. CDR3 sequence (DNA): TGTGCCAGCAGCGCGTCCCCCAGGACTGAAGCTTTCTTT. Its protein is CASSASPRTEAFF.

The chain employs TRBV6-6 and TRBJ2-2; no clear D. The length of the CDR3 is 14 residues. Deletions cut 6 bases from V and 5 bases from J, with 13 bases between. Germline CDR1 reads MNHNY; CDR2 reads SVGAGI (reference sequence). The CDR3 DNA reads as TGTGCCAGCAGGCCCGACATCCTGACCGGGGAGCTGTTTTTT. Its protein product is CASRPDILTGELFF.

This clone was recorded only once. The chain has TRBV6-1 and TRBJ1-4; no firm D call. The ends were cut back, 0 bases at V and 3 bases at J, with 17 bases in the middle. CDR1 MNHNS and CDR2 SASEGT come from the germline V gene. The CDR3 has 18 residues. The CDR3 sequence is CASSEATGPTSSNEKLFF. The CDR3 nucleotides are TGTGCCAGCAGTGAAGCGACGGGCCCCACATCTTCTAATGAAAAACTGTTTTTT.

V usage is TRBV4-3 and J usage is TRBJ1-1, with D maybe TRBD1 (6 bases). V was clipped by 2 bases and J by 1 base, with 11 bases between them. CDR3 length: 15 residues. Germline CDR1 reads LGHNA; CDR2 reads YSLEER. The CDR3 here is CASSQQPGQNTEAFF. The DNA of the CDR3 is TGCGCCAGCAGCCAACAACCGGGACAGAACACTGAAGCTTTCTTT.

This chain links TRBV19 with TRBJ1-5; the D is unclear. Looked up from germline, CDR1 is LNHDA and CDR2 is SQIVND (reference sequence). The CDR3 length is 14 residues. Trimming took off 3 bases at V and 5 bases at J, with 11 bases between the two ends. CDR3 nucleotides: TGTGCCAGTAGTATTTCGGACCATGATCAGCCCCAGCATTTT. Protein sequence: CASSISDHDQPQHF.

The V call is TRBV7-9, the J call TRBJ1-2, with 7 bases aligning to TRBD1. Unmatched junction bases numbered 9, after V lost 5 bases and J lost 6 bases. This CDR3 has 14 amino acids. Germline lookup yields CDR1 SEHNR and CDR2 FQNEAQ (reference sequence). The CDR3 spells CASSPVAGGDGYTF. In DNA form, the CDR3 reads TGTGCCAGCAGCCCCGTCGCAGGGGGTGATGGCTACACCTTC. The whole variable domain, remainder taken from reference TRBV7-9 and TRBJ1-2, is DTGVSQNPRHKITKRGQNVTFRCDPISEHNRLYWYRQTLGQGPEFLTYFQNEAQLEKSRLLSDRFSAERPKGSFSTLEIQRTEQGDSAMYLCASSPVAGGDGYTFGSGTRLTVV.

V gene TRBV19 combines with J gene TRBJ1-5, with D tentatively TRBD1 (5 bases). The CDR3 is 19 residues long. Trimming cost V 4 bases and J 2 bases, with 24 bases left between them. Per the germline V gene, CDR1 is LNHDA and CDR2 is SQIVND (reference sequence). The CDR3: CASSRSQGGFGLGNQPQHF. The CDR3 bases are TGTGCCAGTAGTAGAAGCCAGGGTGGTTTCGGTTTAGGCAATCAGCCCCAGCATTTT.

Only one count was recorded for this clone. This chain connects TRBV18 to TRBJ1-3; D ambiguous. Germline V gene sequence: CDR1 KGHSH, CDR2 LQKENI. This CDR3 region has 12 residues. Trimming took 5 bases from V and 0 from J, leaving 2 bases between them. Here the CDR3 reads CASSASGNTIYF. In DNA form, the CDR3 reads TGTGCCAGCTCAGCCTCTGGAAACACCATATATTTT.

Here the CDR3 DNA reads TGTGCCAGCATCCGGGACCTTCTAAACACCGGGGAGCTGTTTTTT. Translated, it gives CASIRDLLNTGELFF. The chain uses TRBV7-8 and TRBJ2-2; the D gene could be TRBD1 or TRBD2 (5 bases each). The germline V and J ends were trimmed by 7 bases and 2 bases, with 14 bases remaining between them. Germline V gene lookup returns CDR1 SGHVS and CDR2 FQNEAQ. The length of the CDR3 is 15 residues.

Of note for this clone: Distinct nucleotide sequences in the sample also encode this CDR3. The rearrangement links TRBV18 to TRBJ1-5; no firm D call. This CDR3 contains 13 residues. CDR1 and CDR2 (germline): KGHSH, LQKENI. The V and J ends lost 2 bases and 6 bases respectively, with 8 bases between them. CDR3 in amino acids: CASSPSGVQPQHF. In DNA, the CDR3 is TGTGCCAGCTCACCAAGCGGGGTTCAGCCCCAGCATTTT.

This clone has only one observation. This chain uses TRBV25-1 with TRBJ2-7, with D perhaps TRBD1 (6 bases). With 5 bases removed from V and 0 bases from J, the gap between germline ends came to 14 bases. CDR1 is MGHDK and CDR2 is SYGVNS in the germline V gene. The CDR3 has 15 residues. CDR3 DNA: TGTGCCAGCAGTCTCCCTGGACAGTACTCCTACGAGCAGTACTTC. This codes for CASSLPGQYSYEQYF.

The CDR3 DNA follows: TGTGCCATCAGTGAGTCGCGGGGGCAGAATGGTGAGCAGTTCTTC. This codes for CAISESRGQNGEQFF. The rearrangement joins TRBV10-3 to TRBJ2-1, with D tentatively TRBD2 (7 bases). Trimming shortened V by 0 bases and J by 9 bases, and 15 bases separated the two germline ends. Germline CDR1 ENHRY, CDR2 SYGVKD. The CDR3 has 15 residues.

This chain joins TRBV4-2 and TRBJ2-1, with 7 bases aligning to TRBD2. The CDR3 is 19 amino acids. The junction had 11 bases not matched to a gene; V was cut back by 0 bases and J by 0 bases. The V gene's germline CDR1 is LGHNA and CDR2 YNFKEQ. CDR3 bases: TGTGCCAGCAGCCAAGATCCCCTTCGGGGCGGGAGCTCCTACAATGAGCAGTTCTTC. Amino acids: CASSQDPLRGGSSYNEQFF.

On this clone itself: Other DNA variants within this sample encode the same CDR3. The J gene is TRBJ2-3, the V gene TRBV6-6; 8 positions match TRBD2. V gave up 3 bases and J gave up 1 base; unmatched junction bases: 3. In germline, CDR1 is MNHNY, CDR2 SVGAGI (reference sequence). The CDR3 covers 15 residues. The CDR3 reads CASSYGLAGTDTQYF. Written as DNA, the CDR3 is TGTGCCAGCAGTTATGGACTAGCAGGCACAGATACGCAGTATTTT.

This clone has a single count. The rearrangement joins TRBV19 to TRBJ1-3, with TRBD1 identical over 10 bases. V lost 8 bases and J lost 5; bases outside the gene matches: 9. Germline V gene lookup returns CDR1 LNHDA and CDR2 SQIVND (reference sequence). CDR3 size: 15 residues. CDR3 loop: CASLWGQGPRNTIYF. For the CDR3, the DNA is TGTGCCAGTCTCTGGGGACAGGGGCCGCGAAACACCATATATTTT.

In this sample, this clone turned up a few times. The rearrangement joins TRBV10-3 to TRBJ1-5, with D unclear. V was pared by 2 bases and J by 6 bases, with 8 bases between. CDR3 length: 13 amino acids. Germline V lookup: CDR1 ENHRY, CDR2 SYGVKD. The CDR3: CAISEDGVQPQHF. As DNA, the CDR3 is TGTGCCATCAGTGAGGACGGGGTTCAGCCCCAGCATTTT.

This clone was counted a single time. V and J are TRBV27 and TRBJ1-2, with D hard to call. The germline V gene has CDR1 MNHEY and CDR2 SMNVEV (reference sequence). V gave up 0 bases and J gave up 8 bases, with 13 bases separating them. The CDR3 is 14 amino acids. CDR3 in DNA: TGTGCCAGCAGTTTATCGGAACGCCTCGGGGGCTACACCTTC. Encoded protein: CASSLSERLGGYTF.

This rearrangement joins TRBV6-4 to TRBJ1-1; D perhaps matches TRBD1 (5 bases). The CDR3 sequence is 14 residues long. V was trimmed by 6 bases and J by 3 bases, leaving 14 bases between them. CDR1 and CDR2 from the germline V gene are MRHNA and SNTAGT. The chain's CDR3 is CASSLREGDTEAFF. The DNA for the CDR3 is TGTGCCAGCAGCCTCAGGGAGGGTGACACTGAAGCTTTCTTT.

This rearrangement joins TRBV5-4 to TRBJ1-2; TRBD1 agrees at 7 bases. The CDR3 is 13 amino acids. Germline V gene lookup returns CDR1 SGHNT and CDR2 YYREEE (reference sequence). Trimming took 1 base from V and 8 from J; bases not matched to a gene: 5. This chain's CDR3 is CASSLRQGDGYTF. In DNA form, the CDR3 reads TGTGCCAGCAGCTTGAGACAGGGTGACGGCTACACCTTC.